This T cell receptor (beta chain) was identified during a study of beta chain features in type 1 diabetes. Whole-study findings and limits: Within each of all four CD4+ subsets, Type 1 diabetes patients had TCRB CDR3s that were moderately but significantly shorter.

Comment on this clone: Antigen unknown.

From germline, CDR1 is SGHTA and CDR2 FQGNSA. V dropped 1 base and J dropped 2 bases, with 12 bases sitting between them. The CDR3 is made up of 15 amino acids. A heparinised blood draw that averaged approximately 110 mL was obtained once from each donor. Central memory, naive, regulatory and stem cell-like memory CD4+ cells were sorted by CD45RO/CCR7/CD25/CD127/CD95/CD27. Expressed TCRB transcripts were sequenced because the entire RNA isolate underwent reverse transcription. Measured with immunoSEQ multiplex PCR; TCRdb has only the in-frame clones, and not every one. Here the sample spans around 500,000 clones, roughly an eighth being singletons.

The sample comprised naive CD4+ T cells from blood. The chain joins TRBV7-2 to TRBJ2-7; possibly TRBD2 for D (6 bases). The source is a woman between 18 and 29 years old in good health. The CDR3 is CASSLVGDSTYEQYV. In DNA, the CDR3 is TGTGCCAGCAGCTTAGTCGGGGACTCCACCTACGAGCAGTACGTC.